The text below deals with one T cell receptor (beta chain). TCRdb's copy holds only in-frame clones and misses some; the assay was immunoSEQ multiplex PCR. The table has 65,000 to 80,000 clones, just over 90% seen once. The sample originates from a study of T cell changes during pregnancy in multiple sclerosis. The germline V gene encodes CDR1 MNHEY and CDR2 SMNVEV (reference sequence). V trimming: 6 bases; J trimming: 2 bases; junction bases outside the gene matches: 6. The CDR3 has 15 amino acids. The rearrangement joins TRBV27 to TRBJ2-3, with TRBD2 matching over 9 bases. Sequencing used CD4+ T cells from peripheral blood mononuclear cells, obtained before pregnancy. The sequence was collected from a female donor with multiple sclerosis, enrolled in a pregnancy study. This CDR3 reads CASSLLAGATDTQYF. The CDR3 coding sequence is TGTGCCAGCAGCCTATTAGCGGGAGCCACAGATACGCAGTATTTT.